The 14 T cell receptor beta chains presented below share a single source sample, sequenced in a study of T-cell reconstitution after alpha-beta-depleted transplantation in children. Construction of the TCRbeta library involved unique molecular identifiers. TCRdb itself ran the PCR reads through MiXCR, one entry per CDR3 protein. The table shows around 370,000 distinct CDR3 sequences, with over 9% occurring only once. Here the sequenced sample was PBMCs from the stem cell graft donor, taken from the stem cell graft. These receptor sequences come from a human donor who donated a stem cell graft to a child with acute lymphoblastic leukemia.

This clonotype was detected many times. The rearrangement joins TRBV7-9 to TRBJ2-1; D perhaps matches TRBD1 (5 bases). CDR1 is SEHNR, CDR2 FQNEAQ, per germline (reference sequence). The CDR3 runs to 12 residues. V gave up 1 base and J gave up 7 bases, with 5 bases separating them. The CDR3 spells CASSLDRNEQFF. DNA for the CDR3: TGTGCCAGCAGCTTAGACAGGAATGAGCAGTTCTTC.

As DNA, the CDR3 is TGCGCCAGCAGCGAAACTAGCGGGCAGACCTACGAGCAGTACTTC. Translated, it gives CASSETSGQTYEQYF. This rearrangement joins TRBV5-1 to TRBJ2-7; 9 bases fit TRBD2. The CDR3 runs to 15 residues. Germline trimming cut 4 bases from V and 2 bases from J; bases unmatched to any gene: 7. Germline assignment: CDR1 SGHRS and CDR2 YFSETQ.

A few counts support this clonotype. V usage is TRBV6-2 or TRBV6-3 and J usage is TRBJ2-7; no clear D gene. CDR3 size: 13 residues. CDR1 is MNHEY, CDR2 SVGEGT, per germline. With 0 bases removed from V and 4 bases from J, the gap between germline ends came to 7 bases. CDR3 sequence: CASSYSTRYEQYF. The CDR3 nucleotides read TGTGCCAGCAGTTACTCGACTCGTTACGAGCAGTACTTC.

This clonotype has a count of ten or more. The V and J genes are TRBV6-8 and TRBJ1-2; no firm D call. Germline V gene data show CDR1 as MNHGY and CDR2 as SAAAGT. The CDR3 is made up of 14 amino acids. Deletions cut 5 bases from V and 7 bases from J, with 17 bases between. Here the CDR3 DNA reads TGTGCCAGCAGTCAGGCCCCCGGTCGACCTGGCTACACCTTC. Its protein is CASSQAPGRPGYTF.

This clonotype has just a few counts. The chain has TRBV29-1 and TRBJ1-4; perhaps TRBD1 as D (5 bases). Germline lookup yields CDR1 SQVTM and CDR2 ANQGSEA. CDR3 length: 13 amino acids. The V gene lost 0 bases and the J gene lost 8 bases, with 10 bases spanning the gap. This CDR3 reads CSVEDPRGEKLFF. The DNA for the CDR3 is TGCAGCGTTGAAGATCCTAGGGGCGAAAAACTGTTTTTT.

There are many counts of this clonotype. This chain links TRBV15 with TRBJ2-1; 9 bases fit TRBD2. CDR1 LNHNV and CDR2 YYDKDF come from the germline V gene (reference sequence). The ends lost 8 bases at V and 8 bases at J; junction bases unmatched: 7. The CDR3 covers 13 residues. CDR3 coding DNA: TGTGCCACCGGAGGGACTAGCATTCATGAGCAGTTCTTC. This sequence encodes CATGGTSIHEQFF.

Points on this clonotype: Its ends do not fully match the called genes, so a read error is possible. The V gene is TRBV11-1, the J gene TRBJ2-7; 7 bases line up with TRBD2. The CDR3 runs 15 residues. CDR1 is SGHAT, CDR2 FQDESV, per germline (reference sequence). The CDR3 sequence is CASSTSGTSSYKQYF. CDR3 bases: TGTGCCAGCAGCACCAGCGGGACCAGCTCCTACAAGCAGTACTTC.

Comment on this clonotype: A much larger clone differs from this one at a single base, so this may be a read error. The J gene is TRBJ2-4, the V gene TRBV20-1; 8 bases line up with TRBD1. The junction had 8 bases not matched to a gene; V was cut back by 5 bases and J by 5 bases. Germline V gives CDR1 DFQATT, CDR2 SNEGSKA (reference sequence). The CDR3 length is 14 residues. The CDR3: CSAWDRSDENIQYF. The DNA of the CDR3 is TGCAGTGCTTGGGACAGGTCGGATGAAAACATTCAGTACTTC.

This clonotype showed up just a few times. V usage is TRBV6-2 or TRBV6-3 and J usage is TRBJ2-7; D is undetermined. Germline V gives CDR1 MNHEY, CDR2 SVGEGT. CDR3 size: 12 residues. V dropped 2 bases and J dropped 3 bases, with 5 bases sitting between them. CDR3 sequence: CASSYRNYEQYF. The DNA for the CDR3 is TGTGCCAGCAGTTACAGGAACTACGAGCAGTACTTC.

This clonotype showed up many times. The chain links TRBV5-8 to TRBJ2-7, with 8 nucleotides matching TRBD2. V lost 4 bases and J lost 5; bases outside the gene matches: 17. The germline gives CDR1 SGHTS, CDR2 YDEGEE. The CDR3 totals 17 residues. CDR3 sequence reads: CASSGGGARAGVHEQYF. Here the CDR3 DNA reads TGTGCCAGCAGCGGCGGCGGGGCCCGAGCGGGAGTGCACGAGCAGTACTTC.

This rearrangement joins TRBV28 to TRBJ1-1; D is undetermined. Per the germline V gene, CDR1 is MDHEN and CDR2 is SYDVKM. There are 12 residues in the CDR3. The V end lost 5 bases, the J end lost 5 bases, and 9 bases lay between the germline ends. CDR3 amino acids: CASSITMTEAFF. CDR3 DNA: TGTGCCAGCAGTATCACCATGACTGAAGCTTTCTTT.

This clonotype was counted at least ten times. The chain uses TRBV6-2 or TRBV6-3 and TRBJ2-1; perhaps TRBD2 as D (6 bases). Deletions cut 9 bases from V and 3 bases from J, with 12 bases between. The CDR3 has 13 residues. Germline V CDR1 and CDR2: MNHEY, SVGEGT. The CDR3 loop reads CASRDSNYNEQFF. The CDR3 DNA reads TGTGCCAGTAGGGACTCCAACTACAATGAGCAGTTCTTC.

This clonotype came up a few times. The chain links TRBV12-3 or TRBV12-4 to TRBJ2-5; D gene unclear. V was trimmed by 5 bases and J by 0 bases, leaving 10 bases between them. There are 14 residues in the CDR3. The DNA of the CDR3 is TGTGCCAGCAGTCCCGACTCAAACCAAGAGACCCAGTACTTC. Amino acids: CASSPDSNQETQYF.

V gene TRBV27 combines with J gene TRBJ2-7, with 8 bases matching TRBD2. The CDR3 is 15 residues long. The V gene end was trimmed by 0 bases and the J gene end by 6 bases; junction bases not matched to a gene: 7. Per germline, CDR1 MNHEY and CDR2 SMNVEV (reference sequence). CDR3 DNA sequence: TGTGCCAGCAGTTTATCTGCGGGAGGCCCACCCGAGCAGTACTTC. This gives the protein CASSLSAGGPPEQYF.